This entry lists 19 T cell receptor beta chains sequenced from one sample in a study of T cells in localized non-small cell lung cancer. Assay used: immunoSEQ multiplex PCR; TCRdb lists only in-frame clones, some missing. The sample has around 91,000 clones, approximately 86% seen once. The source material was peripheral blood, sampled before any cancer treatment. Every receptor here comes from a man aged 35 to 70 with stage I squamous cell lung carcinoma.

V and J are TRBV5-1 and TRBJ2-3; 7 bases match TRBD2. V trimming: 2 bases; J trimming: 4 bases; junction bases outside the gene matches: 10. This CDR3 region has 16 residues. Germline CDR1 SGHRS, CDR2 YFSETQ. CDR3 nucleotide sequence: TGCGCCAGCAGCTTTTCACCCGGGAGGTACTCAGATACGCAGTATTTT. Translating it yields CASSFSPGRYSDTQYF.

In its sample, this clone was seen a few times. The chain links TRBV7-9 to TRBJ1-6; 8 nucleotides align to TRBD1. Germline CDR1 SEHNR, CDR2 FQNEAQ (reference sequence). The CDR3 runs 16 residues. V gave up 4 bases and J gave up 9 bases; unmatched junction bases: 11. The CDR3 region has the DNA TGTGCCAGCAGCTCCTCCAGGGGGCGGCTGGGTTCACCCCTCCACTTT. As protein: CASSSSRGRLGSPLHF.

This rearrangement joins TRBV28 to TRBJ1-5; D is ambiguous. V was clipped by 7 bases and J by 9 bases, with 19 bases between them. CDR1 is MDHEN and CDR2 is SYDVKM in the germline V gene. This CDR3 spans 14 amino acids. For the CDR3, the DNA is TGTGCCAGCATCCTCCGGACCTCGGAGGGGCCCCAGCATTTT. Its protein product is CASILRTSEGPQHF.

The rearrangement uses TRBV28 and TRBJ2-1; the match to TRBD2 covers 14 bases. Germline values: CDR1 MDHEN, CDR2 SYDVKM. This CDR3 comprises 18 residues. The V and J ends lost 6 bases and 1 base, in that order; junction bases with no gene match: 8. The DNA for the CDR3 is TGTGCCAGCAGCGGACTAGCGGGGGGCCAACGTTCCTACAATGAGCAGTTCTTC. It is translated as CASSGLAGGQRSYNEQFF.

The chain combines TRBV7-9 with TRBJ2-7, with unresolved D. The CDR3 is 11 residues long. Germline CDR1 and CDR2: SEHNR and FQNEAQ (reference sequence). Trimming left V 10 bases short and J 5 bases short, with 12 bases between. CDR3 bases: TGTGCCACCGCGTCCCTCCACGAGCAGTACTTC. Encoded protein: CATASLHEQYF.

The chain is built from TRBV11-2 and TRBJ1-6; a possible D gene is TRBD1 (5 bases). CDR3 length: 16 residues. With 5 bases removed from V and 11 bases from J, the gap between germline ends came to 22 bases. Germline V lookup: CDR1 SGHAT, CDR2 FQNNGV. The CDR3 DNA reads TGTGCCAGCAGCGACCGACGGAAAAGCCTGGGGGCACCCCTCCACTTT. Protein sequence: CASSDRRKSLGAPLHF.

This clone was seen just once. The V and J genes are TRBV5-4 and TRBJ2-7; D is perhaps TRBD1 (6 bases). The V end lost 5 bases, the J end lost 0 bases, and 9 bases lay between the germline ends. Germline V gene data show CDR1 as SGHNT and CDR2 as YYREEE (reference sequence). The CDR3 is 13 amino acids. This chain's CDR3 is CASRDRSSYEQYF. The CDR3 DNA is TGTGCCAGCAGGGACAGAAGCTCCTACGAGCAGTACTTC.

This chain uses TRBV7-2 with TRBJ2-1; the match to TRBD1 covers 7 bases. V trimming: 7 bases; J trimming: 5 bases; junction bases outside the gene matches: 8. This CDR3 spans 14 amino acids. The germline V gene encodes CDR1 SGHTA and CDR2 FQGNSA. The CDR3 nucleotides read TGTGCCAGCATCCCGAAACAGGGGAACAATGAGCAGTTCTTC. Translated, it gives CASIPKQGNNEQFF. Variable domain in full (rest from reference TRBV7-2 and TRBJ2-1): GAGVSQSPSNKVTEKGKDVELRCDPISGHTALYWYRQSLGQGLEFLIYFQGNSAPDKSGLPSDRFSAERTGGSVSTLTIQRTQQEDSAVYLCASIPKQGNNEQFFGPGTRLTVL.

The chain has TRBV7-9 and TRBJ1-1; TRBD1 is a possible D gene (5 bases). The V gene lost 4 bases and the J gene lost 1 base, with 7 bases spanning the gap. The germline gives CDR1 SEHNR, CDR2 FQNEAQ (reference sequence). The CDR3 covers 13 residues. This chain's CDR3 is CASSSDRNTEAFF. CDR3 in DNA: TGTGCCAGCAGCTCTGACAGGAACACTGAAGCTTTCTTT.

The chain employs TRBV6-1 and TRBJ1-1; TRBD1 aligns across 9 bases. CDR3 size: 15 residues. V gave up 1 base and J gave up 5 bases; unmatched junction bases: 5. Germline V gene sequence: CDR1 MNHNS, CDR2 SASEGT. The CDR3 sequence is CASSEVGTGSTEAFF. CDR3 coding DNA: TGTGCCAGCAGTGAAGTTGGGACAGGGAGTACTGAAGCTTTCTTT.

The V gene is TRBV14, the J gene TRBJ2-2; D call uncertain. The CDR3 is made up of 16 amino acids. Germline V gene data show CDR1 as SGHDN and CDR2 as FVKESK. V was clipped by 3 bases and J by 0 bases, with 11 bases between them. CDR3 protein: CASSHRTATNTGELFF. The CDR3 region has the DNA TGTGCCAGCAGCCACAGGACGGCTACGAACACCGGGGAGCTGTTTTTT.

The chain employs TRBV11-2 and TRBJ2-7, with 11 bases identical to TRBD1. The CDR3 sequence is 15 residues long. CDR1 is SGHAT and CDR2 is FQNNGV in the germline V gene. V shed 1 base, J shed 3 bases, and the junction held 2 bases outside the gene matches. The CDR3 loop is CASSLGDRGNYEQYF. For the CDR3, the DNA is TGTGCCAGCAGCTTAGGGGACAGGGGGAACTACGAGCAGTACTTC.

The rearrangement joins TRBV6-1 to TRBJ1-2; 8 bases match TRBD1. The CDR3 has 13 residues. After removal of 6 bases from V and 6 bases from J, the junction contained 6 bases not matched to a gene. Germline-derived CDR1 and CDR2 are MNHNS and SASEGT. CDR3 in amino acids: CASRRQGNHGYTF. In nucleotides, the CDR3 is TGTGCCAGCAGACGACAGGGGAATCATGGCTACACCTTC.

This sequence joins TRBV7-9 and TRBJ1-3; a weak D match, TRBD1 (5 bases). V dropped 5 bases and J dropped 10 bases, with 18 bases sitting between them. This CDR3 has 14 residues. Per the germline V gene, CDR1 is SEHNR and CDR2 is FQNEAQ (reference sequence). The CDR3 nucleotides are TGTGCCAGCAGCCTGCCGGGACTCCCACTAACCATATATTTT. It codes for CASSLPGLPLTIYF.

The chain joins TRBV10-2 to TRBJ1-4; TRBD1 might be the D (6 bases). The CDR3 sequence is 15 residues long. Germline V gene lookup returns CDR1 WSHSY and CDR2 SAAADI. V gave up 8 bases and J gave up 0 bases, with 13 bases separating them. As DNA, the CDR3 is TGCGCCAGCCGGGACACCCTTGCAACTAATGAAAAACTGTTTTTT. It specifies CASRDTLATNEKLFF.

The chain employs TRBV6-1 and TRBJ1-2; TRBD1 matches at 8 bases. Germline CDR1 and CDR2: MNHNS and SASEGT. The ends lost 1 base at V and 7 bases at J; junction bases unmatched: 8. The CDR3 contains 15 residues. The CDR3 loop reads CASSEGVQGGRGYTF. The CDR3 bases are TGTGCCAGCAGTGAAGGGGTACAGGGGGGACGTGGCTACACCTTC.

The J gene is TRBJ1-1, the V gene TRBV10-2, with a tentative D call TRBD1 (5 bases). The CDR3 extends over 13 amino acids. Looked up from germline, CDR1 is WSHSY and CDR2 is SAAADI. Trimming pared 6 bases from V and 4 bases from J, leaving 12 bases between. CDR3 sequence (DNA): TGCGCCAGCAGACTCGGGAGGGGCACTGAAGCTTTCTTT. It is translated as CASRLGRGTEAFF.

The gene calls are TRBV11-2 and TRBJ2-1; 9 positions match TRBD1. The CDR3 is 18 amino acids. V was clipped by 2 bases and J by 1 base; unmatched bases: 9. Germline values: CDR1 SGHAT, CDR2 FQNNGV. The CDR3 reads CASSLLTGGLLSYNEQFF. DNA of the CDR3: TGTGCCAGCAGCTTACTGACAGGGGGTCTCCTTTCCTACAATGAGCAGTTCTTC.

The rearrangement joins TRBV9 to TRBJ1-6; D perhaps matches TRBD1 (5 bases). Looked up from germline, CDR1 is SGDLS and CDR2 is YYNGEE. This CDR3 has 16 residues. Trimming stripped 5 bases from V and 6 bases from J, with 18 bases between. The CDR3 nucleotides are TGTGCCAGCAGTATCTGGGGGGATCCTGTTAATTCACCCCTCCACTTT. Amino acids: CASSIWGDPVNSPLHF.